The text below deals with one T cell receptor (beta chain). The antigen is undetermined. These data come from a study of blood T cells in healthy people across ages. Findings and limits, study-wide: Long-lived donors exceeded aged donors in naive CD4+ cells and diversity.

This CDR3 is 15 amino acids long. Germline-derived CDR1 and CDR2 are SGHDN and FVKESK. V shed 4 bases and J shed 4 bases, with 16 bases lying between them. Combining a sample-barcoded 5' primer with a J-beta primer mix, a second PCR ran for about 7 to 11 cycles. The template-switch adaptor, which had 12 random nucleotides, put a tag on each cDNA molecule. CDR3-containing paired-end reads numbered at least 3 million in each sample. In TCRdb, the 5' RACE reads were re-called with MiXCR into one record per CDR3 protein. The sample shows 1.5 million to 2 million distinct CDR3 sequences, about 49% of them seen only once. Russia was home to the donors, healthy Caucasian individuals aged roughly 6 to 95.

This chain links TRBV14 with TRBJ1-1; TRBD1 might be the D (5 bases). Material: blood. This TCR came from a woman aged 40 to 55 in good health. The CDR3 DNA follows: TGTGCCAGCAGCCGTGGACATCTTTACGGCACTGAAGCTTTCTTT. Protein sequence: CASSRGHLYGTEAFF.